Below, one TCR beta chain is given with its context. V was pared by 6 bases and J by 0 bases, with 12 bases between. This CDR3 comprises 15 residues. The germline V gene encodes CDR1 SNHLY and CDR2 FYNNEI. The data are from a study of regulatory dendritic cells for organ transplantation. Clones were sequenced by immunoSEQ multiplex PCR, and TCRdb holds only the in-frame ones, with some missing. Of 30,000 to 40,000 clones listed, about nine tenths were seen once; the top ten hold about 0.11%. The chain uses TRBV2 and TRBJ2-1, with a possible D match to TRBD2 (5 bases). Sequencing was performed on naive CD8+ T cells from blood. Sample subset: CD45RA+ naive T cells. The TCR comes from a human donor in good health. CDR3: CASRRDTSSYNEQFF. The DNA for the CDR3 is TGTGCCAGCAGGAGAGACACTAGCTCCTACAATGAGCAGTTCTTC.